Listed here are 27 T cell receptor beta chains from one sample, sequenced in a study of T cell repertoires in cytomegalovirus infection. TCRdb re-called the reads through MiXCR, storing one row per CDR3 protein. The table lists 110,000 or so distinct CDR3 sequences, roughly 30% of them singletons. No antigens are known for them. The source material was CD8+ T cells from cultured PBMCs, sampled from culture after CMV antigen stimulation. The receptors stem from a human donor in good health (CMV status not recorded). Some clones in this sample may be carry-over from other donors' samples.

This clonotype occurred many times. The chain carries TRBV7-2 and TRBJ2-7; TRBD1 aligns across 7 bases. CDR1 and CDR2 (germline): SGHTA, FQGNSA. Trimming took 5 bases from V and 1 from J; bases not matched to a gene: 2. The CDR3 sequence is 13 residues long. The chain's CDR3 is CASSGDSSYEQYF. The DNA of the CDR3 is TGTGCCAGCAGCGGGGACAGTTCCTACGAGCAGTACTTC.

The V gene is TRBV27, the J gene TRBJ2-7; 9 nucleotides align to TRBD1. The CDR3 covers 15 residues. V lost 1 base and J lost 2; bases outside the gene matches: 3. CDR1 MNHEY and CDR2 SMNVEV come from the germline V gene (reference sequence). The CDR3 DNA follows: TGTGCCAGCAGTTTATTGGGACAGGGACCCTACGAGCAGTACTTC. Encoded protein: CASSLLGQGPYEQYF.

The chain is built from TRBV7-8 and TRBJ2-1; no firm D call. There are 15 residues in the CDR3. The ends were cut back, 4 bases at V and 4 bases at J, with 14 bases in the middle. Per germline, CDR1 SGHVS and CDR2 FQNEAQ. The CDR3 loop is CASSSSRIGYNEQFF. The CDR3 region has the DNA TGTGCCAGCAGCTCTTCTCGGATCGGTTACAATGAGCAGTTCTTC.

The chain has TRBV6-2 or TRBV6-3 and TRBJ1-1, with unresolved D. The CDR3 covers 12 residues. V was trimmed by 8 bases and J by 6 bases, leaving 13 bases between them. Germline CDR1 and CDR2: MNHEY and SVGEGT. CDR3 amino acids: CASSLGIAEAFF. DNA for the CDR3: TGTGCCAGCTCCCTCGGGATCGCTGAAGCTTTCTTT.

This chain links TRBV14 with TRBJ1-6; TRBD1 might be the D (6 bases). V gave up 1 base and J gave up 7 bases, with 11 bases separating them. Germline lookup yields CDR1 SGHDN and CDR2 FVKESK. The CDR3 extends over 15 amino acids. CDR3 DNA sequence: TGTGCCAGCAGCCAAGGAGGGGGAACGAATTCACCCCTCCACTTT. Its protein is CASSQGGGTNSPLHF.

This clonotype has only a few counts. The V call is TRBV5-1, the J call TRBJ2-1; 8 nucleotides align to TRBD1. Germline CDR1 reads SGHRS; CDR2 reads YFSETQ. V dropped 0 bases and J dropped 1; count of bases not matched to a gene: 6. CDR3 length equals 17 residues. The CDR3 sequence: CASSLAWDRSSYNEQFF. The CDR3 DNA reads TGCGCCAGCAGCTTGGCCTGGGACAGGTCATCCTACAATGAGCAGTTCTTC. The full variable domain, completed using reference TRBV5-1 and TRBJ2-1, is KAGVTQTPRYLIKTRGQQVTLSCSPISGHRSVSWYQQTPGQGLQFLFEYFSETQRNKGNFPGRFSGRQFSNSRSEMNVSTLELGDSALYLCASSLAWDRSSYNEQFFGPGTRLTVL.

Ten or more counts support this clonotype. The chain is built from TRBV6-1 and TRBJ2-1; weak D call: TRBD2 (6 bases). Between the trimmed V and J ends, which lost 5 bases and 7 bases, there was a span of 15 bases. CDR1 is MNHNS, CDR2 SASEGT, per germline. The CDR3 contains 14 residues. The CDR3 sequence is CASSRRGAGNEQFF. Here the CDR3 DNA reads TGTGCCAGCAGTCGACGTGGCGCGGGGAATGAGCAGTTCTTC.

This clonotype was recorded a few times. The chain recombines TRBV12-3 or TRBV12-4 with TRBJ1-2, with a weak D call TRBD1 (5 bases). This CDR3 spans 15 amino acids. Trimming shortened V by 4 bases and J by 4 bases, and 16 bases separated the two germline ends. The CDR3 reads CASSWGSRSSYGYTF. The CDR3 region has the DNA TGTGCCAGCAGTTGGGGCTCCCGTTCGTCCTATGGCTACACCTTC.

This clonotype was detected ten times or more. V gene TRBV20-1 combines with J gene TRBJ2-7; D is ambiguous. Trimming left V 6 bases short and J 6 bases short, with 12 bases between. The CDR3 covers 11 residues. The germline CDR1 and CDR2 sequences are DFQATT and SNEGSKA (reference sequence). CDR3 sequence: CSAPLLGEQYF. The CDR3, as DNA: TGCAGTGCCCCACTGCTCGGCGAGCAGTACTTC.

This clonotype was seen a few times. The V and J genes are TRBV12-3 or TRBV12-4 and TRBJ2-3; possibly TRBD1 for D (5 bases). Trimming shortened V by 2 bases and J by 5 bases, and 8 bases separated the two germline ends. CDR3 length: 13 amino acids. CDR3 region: CASSLRGVDTQYF. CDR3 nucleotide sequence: TGTGCCAGCAGTTTAAGGGGCGTAGATACGCAGTATTTT.

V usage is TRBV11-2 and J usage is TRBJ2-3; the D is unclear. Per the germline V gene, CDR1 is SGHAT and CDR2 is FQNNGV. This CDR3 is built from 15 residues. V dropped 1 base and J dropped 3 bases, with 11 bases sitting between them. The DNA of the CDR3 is TGTGCCAGCAGCTTAGTTGAGTCCCTTACAGATACGCAGTATTTT. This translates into CASSLVESLTDTQYF.

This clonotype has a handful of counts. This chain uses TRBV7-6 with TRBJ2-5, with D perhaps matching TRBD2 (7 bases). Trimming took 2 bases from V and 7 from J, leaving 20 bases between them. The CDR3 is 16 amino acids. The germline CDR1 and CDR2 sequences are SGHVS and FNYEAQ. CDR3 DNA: TGTGCCAGCAGCTTACGCTTGGGCAGGGGAGGGAGGACCCAGTACTTC. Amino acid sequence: CASSLRLGRGGRTQYF.

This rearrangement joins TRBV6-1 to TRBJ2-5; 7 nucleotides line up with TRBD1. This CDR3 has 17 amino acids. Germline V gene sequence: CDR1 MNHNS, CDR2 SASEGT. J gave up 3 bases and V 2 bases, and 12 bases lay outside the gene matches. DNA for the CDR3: TGTGCCAGCAGTGAATTTCCGGGGCGGCAGGGGGAAGAGACCCAGTACTTC. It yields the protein CASSEFPGRQGEETQYF.

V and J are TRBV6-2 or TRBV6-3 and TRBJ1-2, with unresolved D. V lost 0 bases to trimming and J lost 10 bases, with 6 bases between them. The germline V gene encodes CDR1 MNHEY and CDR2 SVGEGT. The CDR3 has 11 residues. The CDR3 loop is CASSYSAVYTF. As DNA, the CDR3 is TGTGCCAGCAGTTACTCGGCAGTCTACACCTTC.

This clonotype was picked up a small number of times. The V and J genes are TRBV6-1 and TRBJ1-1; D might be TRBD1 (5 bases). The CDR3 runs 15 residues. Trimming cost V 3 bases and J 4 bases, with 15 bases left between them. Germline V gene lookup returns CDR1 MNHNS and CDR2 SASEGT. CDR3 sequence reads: CASSDLTGGGTEAFF. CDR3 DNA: TGTGCCAGCAGTGACCTCACGGGGGGAGGCACTGAAGCTTTCTTT.

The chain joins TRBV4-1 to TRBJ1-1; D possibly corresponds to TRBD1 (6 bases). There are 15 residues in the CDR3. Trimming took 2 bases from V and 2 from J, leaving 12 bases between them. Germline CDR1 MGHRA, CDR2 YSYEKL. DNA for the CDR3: TGCGCCAGCAGCCAAACGGGACACGCCAACACTGAAGCTTTCTTT. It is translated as CASSQTGHANTEAFF.

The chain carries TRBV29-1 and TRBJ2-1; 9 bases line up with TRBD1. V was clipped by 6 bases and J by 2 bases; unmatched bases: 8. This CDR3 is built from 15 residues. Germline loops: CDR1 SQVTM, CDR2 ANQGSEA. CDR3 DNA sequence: TGCAGCGTCGCTTCACAGGGGGCGACCTACAATGAGCAGTTCTTC. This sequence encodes CSVASQGATYNEQFF.

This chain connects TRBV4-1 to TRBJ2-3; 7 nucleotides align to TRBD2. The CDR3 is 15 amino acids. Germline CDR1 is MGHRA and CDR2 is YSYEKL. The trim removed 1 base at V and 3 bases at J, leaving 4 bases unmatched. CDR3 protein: CASSQVLAVTDTQYF. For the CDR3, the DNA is TGCGCCAGCAGCCAAGTGCTAGCGGTTACAGATACGCAGTATTTT.

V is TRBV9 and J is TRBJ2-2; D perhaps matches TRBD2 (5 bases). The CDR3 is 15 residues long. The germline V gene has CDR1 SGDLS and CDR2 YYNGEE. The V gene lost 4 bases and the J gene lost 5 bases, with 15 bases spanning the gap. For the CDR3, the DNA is TGTGCCAGCAGCATCCGGACTGACCAGACCGGGGAGCTGTTTTTT. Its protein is CASSIRTDQTGELFF.

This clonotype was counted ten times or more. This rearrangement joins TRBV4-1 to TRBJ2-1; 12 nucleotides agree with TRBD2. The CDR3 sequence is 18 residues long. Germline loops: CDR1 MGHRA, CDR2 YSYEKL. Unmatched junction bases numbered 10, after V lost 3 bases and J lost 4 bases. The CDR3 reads CASSHSSGTSGQYNEQFF. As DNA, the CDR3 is TGCGCCAGCAGCCATTCCTCAGGGACTAGCGGGCAGTACAATGAGCAGTTCTTC.

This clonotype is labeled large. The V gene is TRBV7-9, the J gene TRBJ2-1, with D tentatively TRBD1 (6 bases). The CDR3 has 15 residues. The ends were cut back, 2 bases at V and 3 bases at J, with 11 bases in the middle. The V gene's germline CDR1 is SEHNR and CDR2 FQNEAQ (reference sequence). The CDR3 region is CASSLRTDVYNEQFF. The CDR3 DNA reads TGTGCCAGCAGCTTAAGGACAGATGTCTACAATGAGCAGTTCTTC.

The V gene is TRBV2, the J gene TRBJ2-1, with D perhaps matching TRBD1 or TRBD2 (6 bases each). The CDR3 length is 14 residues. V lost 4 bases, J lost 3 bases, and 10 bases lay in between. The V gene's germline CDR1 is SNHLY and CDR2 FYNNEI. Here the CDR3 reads CASSGGAHYNEQFF. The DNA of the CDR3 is TGTGCCAGCAGTGGGGGGGCCCACTACAATGAGCAGTTCTTC.

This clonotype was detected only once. As DNA, the CDR3 is TGTGCCAGCAGCCAAGCTATCCTAGCGGGGGGAGACAATGAGCAGTTCTTC. This gives the protein CASSQAILAGGDNEQFF. The chain combines TRBV3-1 with TRBJ2-1; 11 bases match TRBD2. The V gene's germline CDR1 is LGHDT and CDR2 YNNKEL (reference sequence). V shed 1 base and J 5 bases; nucleotides not matched to a gene: 7. This CDR3 has 17 amino acids.

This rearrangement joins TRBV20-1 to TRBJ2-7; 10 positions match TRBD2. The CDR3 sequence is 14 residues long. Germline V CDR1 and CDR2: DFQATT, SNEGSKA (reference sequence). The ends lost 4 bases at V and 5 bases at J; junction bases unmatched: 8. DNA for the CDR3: TGCAGTGCTAAAGGGACTAGCGAATTCAACGAGCAGTACTTC. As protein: CSAKGTSEFNEQYF.

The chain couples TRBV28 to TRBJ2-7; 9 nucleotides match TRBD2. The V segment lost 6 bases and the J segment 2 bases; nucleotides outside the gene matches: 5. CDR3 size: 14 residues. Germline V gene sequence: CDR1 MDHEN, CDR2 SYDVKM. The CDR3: CASRERGETYEQYF. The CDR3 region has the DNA TGTGCCAGCAGGGAGCGGGGGGAAACCTACGAGCAGTACTTC. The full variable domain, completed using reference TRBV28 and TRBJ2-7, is DVKVTQSSRYLVKRTGEKVFLECVQDMDHENMFWYRQDPGLGLRLIYFSYDVKMKEKGDIPEGYSVSREKKERFSLILESASTNQTSMYLCASRERGETYEQYFGPGTRLTVT.

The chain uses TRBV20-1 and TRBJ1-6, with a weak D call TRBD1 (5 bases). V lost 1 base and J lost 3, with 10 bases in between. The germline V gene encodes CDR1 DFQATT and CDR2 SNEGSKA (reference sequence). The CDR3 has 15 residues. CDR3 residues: CSARGRGRYNSPLHF. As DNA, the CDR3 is TGCAGTGCTAGAGGCCGGGGACGCTATAATTCACCCCTCCACTTT.

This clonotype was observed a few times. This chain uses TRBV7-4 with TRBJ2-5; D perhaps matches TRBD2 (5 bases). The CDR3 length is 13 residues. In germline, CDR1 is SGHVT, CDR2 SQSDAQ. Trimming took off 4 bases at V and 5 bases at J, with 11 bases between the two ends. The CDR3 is CASSSGIRETQYF. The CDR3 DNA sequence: TGTGCCAGCAGCTCGGGAATTCGGGAGACCCAGTACTTC.